This note documents a single T cell receptor (beta chain) sequence. The antigen remains undetermined. The data were taken from a study of early T cells in non-severe SARS-CoV-2 infection. Study-wide background: The study sequenced bulk RNA from unsorted whole blood, with chains unpaired. Findings and limits, study-wide: Matching with VDJdb favored anti-spike CD8 responses (missing private and CD4 specificities).

V was cut by 3 bases and J by 2 bases, with 10 bases left in between. There are 15 residues in the CDR3. Germline V lookup: CDR1 SGHDN, CDR2 FVKESK. Separate cDNA molecules each had unique molecular identifiers attached to them. TCRdb itself ran the 5' RACE reads through MiXCR, one entry per CDR3 protein. The sample contains some 62,000 distinct CDR3 sequences, less than 9.5% of which appear only once. Sequenced here: whole blood, sampled at baseline. The gene calls are TRBV14 and TRBJ2-2; D possibly corresponds to TRBD1 (5 bases). The TCR was taken from an adult who was a healthcare worker with PCR-confirmed SARS-CoV-2 infection or an uninfected control (not recorded which). The CDR3 loop reads CASSHQGTNTGELFF. The CDR3 coding sequence is TGTGCCAGCAGCCATCAGGGTACTAACACCGGGGAGCTGTTTTTT.